This T cell receptor (beta chain) was identified in a study of T-cell memory formation after mild COVID-19. Findings of the study overall: Contracting CD4+ clones sat mainly in CM and EM; CD8+ in EMRA. A balance of CD4 and CD8 characterized clones contracting day 15 to 85, whereas later expanders leaned CD4+.

In the case of this clonotype: Its specificity is unknown.

Germline V gene data show CDR1 as MGHRA and CDR2 as YSYEKL. The CDR3 covers 15 residues. V gave up 6 bases and J gave up 0 bases, with 14 bases separating them. From 5'RACE with constant-segment primers came TCR alpha and TCR beta cDNA libraries that carried sample barcodes and UMIs. TCRdb processed the 5' RACE reads anew with MiXCR; each CDR3 protein has one entry. This table holds 85,000 to 130,000 distinct CDR3 sequences, approximately 10% found once. The sequence derives from a man younger than 30 who had mild COVID-19 (a few samples of this study predate the infection). Cell type and time point are not known. The chain couples TRBV4-1 to TRBJ2-5, with D possibly matching TRBD2 (6 bases). The sample was PBMCs or a T cell subset sorted from them (not recorded which). The CDR3 loop is CASSGLASDQETQYF. The CDR3 DNA reads as TGCGCCAGCAGTGGTCTAGCGAGCGACCAAGAGACCCAGTACTTC.